These 18 T cell receptor beta chains were sequenced from one sample in a study of T cells after yellow fever vaccination. MiXCR, run by TCRdb on the 5' RACE reads, gives a single entry per CDR3 protein. This repertoire shows 240,000 or so distinct CDR3 sequences, about 7% found once; its top ten account for roughly 0.86%. The source material was CD4+ T cells sorted from PBMCs, sampled 15 days after the yellow fever booster vaccination. These receptors all come from a man aged 25-40 years who received the YFV17D yellow fever vaccine.

In its sample, this clonotype was seen many times. The chain couples TRBV7-2 to TRBJ2-2, with D possibly being TRBD1 or TRBD2 (5 bases each). V shed 2 bases and J shed 4 bases, with 11 bases lying between them. The germline V gene encodes CDR1 SGHTA and CDR2 FQGNSA. The CDR3 loop spans 15 amino acids. The CDR3 is CASSLSGTRTGELFF. CDR3 in DNA: TGTGCCAGCAGCTTATCGGGGACGCGCACCGGGGAGCTGTTTTTT.

This clonotype was counted between two and nine times. This chain links TRBV7-2 with TRBJ1-2; 8 bases map to TRBD1. The germline CDR1 and CDR2 sequences are SGHTA and FQGNSA. The CDR3 length is 15 residues. V lost 5 bases to trimming and J lost 7 bases; unmatched junction nucleotides: 12. The CDR3 DNA is TGTGCCAGCAGCGCCCACAGGGGGGACCTATCTGGCTACACCTTC. Its translation: CASSAHRGDLSGYTF.

Only a few counts were recorded for this clonotype. The chain joins TRBV9 to TRBJ2-7; 9 bases agree with TRBD1. The length of the CDR3 is 17 residues. Germline V lookup: CDR1 SGDLS, CDR2 YYNGEE. Trimming removed 0 bases from V and 4 bases from J; junction bases left unmatched: 11. CDR3 in DNA: TGTGCCAGCAGCGTAGGTCCGCGGGCTGGACAGGGGTACGAGCAGTACTTC. Translation: CASSVGPRAGQGYEQYF.

The chain recombines TRBV7-9 with TRBJ2-6; D remains ambiguous. With 5 bases removed from V and 0 bases from J, the gap between germline ends came to 8 bases. Germline V lookup: CDR1 SEHNR, CDR2 FQNEAQ (reference sequence). The CDR3 is 15 amino acids. CDR3 coding DNA: TGTGCCAGCAGCATTTACAGCTCTGGGGCCAACGTCCTGACTTTC. This encodes CASSIYSSGANVLTF. The variable domain in full, with the rest retrieved from reference TRBV7-9 and TRBJ2-6, is DTGVSQNPRHKITKRGQNVTFRCDPISEHNRLYWYRQTLGQGPEFLTYFQNEAQLEKSRLLSDRFSAERPKGSFSTLEIQRTEQGDSAMYLCASSIYSSGANVLTFGAGSRLTVL.

This clonotype was seen ten or more times. The CDR3 DNA is TGCGCCAGCAGCTCGACGGGACTAGCGGGAAACGCGAACACCGGGGAGCTGTTTTTT. It is translated as CASSSTGLAGNANTGELFF. The J gene is TRBJ2-2, the V gene TRBV5-1; 13 bases map to TRBD2. CDR1 is SGHRS, CDR2 YFSETQ, per germline. The CDR3 is 19 residues long. J was trimmed by 0 bases and V by 3 bases; bases with no gene match: 8.

This clonotype has more than one count but fewer than ten. The chain links TRBV7-2 to TRBJ2-5, with D unclear. CDR3 size: 13 residues. V lost 5 bases and J 2 bases, leaving 9 bases between the germline ends. CDR1 and CDR2 from the germline V gene are SGHTA and FQGNSA. CDR3 in amino acids: CASSTLSQETQYF. In DNA form, the CDR3 reads TGTGCCAGCAGCACCCTTTCTCAAGAGACCCAGTACTTC.

This clonotype has more than one count but fewer than ten. This chain connects TRBV5-1 to TRBJ2-1, with TRBD2 matching 14 bases. Germline V CDR1 and CDR2: SGHRS, YFSETQ. V lost 4 bases to trimming and J lost 9 bases; unmatched junction nucleotides: 3. The CDR3 runs to 14 residues. The CDR3 loop is CASSKGTSGGEQFF. The DNA of the CDR3 is TGCGCCAGCAGCAAGGGGACTAGCGGGGGTGAGCAGTTCTTC.

The chain recombines TRBV30 with TRBJ2-3, with D perhaps matching TRBD2 (5 bases). The CDR3 is made up of 15 amino acids. The V end was cut by 2 bases, the J end by 0 bases, with 12 bases between. Germline CDR1 GTSNPN, CDR2 SVGIG (reference sequence). CDR3 sequence: CAWSPAGSSTDTQYF. The CDR3 DNA follows: TGTGCCTGGAGTCCCGCGGGCTCAAGCACAGATACGCAGTATTTT.

The chain is built from TRBV23-1 and TRBJ2-1; TRBD2 matches at 11 bases. TRBV23-1 is classed as an ORF, of uncertain function. CDR3 length: 14 residues. The ends lost 6 bases at V and 9 bases at J; junction bases unmatched: 7. DNA of the CDR3: TGCGCCAGCAGATCACTAGCGGGAGCTATTGAGCAGTTCTTC. This gives the protein CASRSLAGAIEQFF.

This clonotype was observed at least ten times. This chain joins TRBV18 and TRBJ2-7; D ambiguous. The germline V gene encodes CDR1 KGHSH and CDR2 LQKENI. This CDR3 contains 12 residues. Between the trimmed V and J ends, which lost 3 bases and 4 bases, there was a span of 7 bases. The CDR3 bases are TGTGCCAGCTCACCGGGCTTTTACGAGCAGTACTTC. It codes for CASSPGFYEQYF.

Only a few counts were recorded for this clonotype. The rearrangement uses TRBV11-2 and TRBJ2-1, with 13 bases matching TRBD2. The CDR3 is made up of 15 amino acids. V was pared by 5 bases and J by 5 bases, with 3 bases of the junction left unmatched. Germline V gene lookup returns CDR1 SGHAT and CDR2 FQNNGV. The CDR3 nucleotides read TGTGCCAGCAGCCGTACTAGCGGGAGGGACAATGAGCAGTTCTTC. It translates to CASSRTSGRDNEQFF.

The V call is TRBV6-5, the J call TRBJ1-6; D might be TRBD1 (5 bases). Trimming took 0 bases from V and 8 from J, leaving 8 bases between them. CDR1 and CDR2 (germline): MNHEY, SVGAGI. This CDR3 is built from 14 residues. CDR3 sequence reads: CASSYSGGDSPLHF. In nucleotides, the CDR3 is TGTGCCAGCAGTTACTCGGGGGGAGATTCACCCCTCCACTTT.

This clonotype was seen ten or more times. The gene calls are TRBV9 and TRBJ2-5, with TRBD1 identical over 9 bases. Looked up from germline, CDR1 is SGDLS and CDR2 is YYNGEE. This CDR3 contains 15 residues. The J segment lost 5 bases and the V segment lost 2 bases, leaving 7 bases of the junction unmatched. Here the CDR3 DNA reads TGTGCCAGCAGCGTCGGGACAGGGAGGTGGGAGACCCAGTACTTC. This translates into CASSVGTGRWETQYF. The whole variable domain, filled in from reference TRBV9 and TRBJ2-5, reads DSGVTQTPKHLITATGQRVTLRCSPRSGDLSVYWYQQSLDQGLQFLIQYYNGEERAKGNILERFSAQQFPDLHSELNLSSLELGDSALYFCASSVGTGRWETQYFGPGTRLLVL.

This sequence joins TRBV3-1 and TRBJ2-1, with TRBD1 identical over 9 bases. The CDR3 loop spans 15 amino acids. The V gene end was trimmed by 6 bases and the J gene end by 3 bases; junction bases not matched to a gene: 6. Germline values: CDR1 LGHDT, CDR2 YNNKEL (reference sequence). CDR3 residues: CASRPSGQGYNEQFF. The CDR3 region has the DNA TGTGCCAGCAGACCGTCGGGACAGGGCTACAATGAGCAGTTCTTC.

V and J are TRBV29-1 and TRBJ1-4; no definite D call. Germline V CDR1 and CDR2: SQVTM, ANQGSEA. Deletions cut 7 bases from V and 2 bases from J, with 8 bases between. The CDR3 is 12 residues long. CDR3 protein: CSAGVTNEKLFF. The CDR3 DNA follows: TGCAGCGCTGGGGTCACTAATGAAAAACTGTTTTTT.

This chain links TRBV6-5 with TRBJ1-1; 9 bases fit TRBD1. The CDR3 loop spans 14 amino acids. V lost 2 bases to trimming and J lost 5 bases; unmatched junction nucleotides: 3. The V gene's germline CDR1 is MNHEY and CDR2 SVGAGI. CDR3 nucleotides: TGTGCCAGCAGTTACGACAGGGGGGCGACTGAAGCTTTCTTT. Its protein is CASSYDRGATEAFF.

The chain joins TRBV6-1 to TRBJ2-2; possible D gene TRBD1, 5 bases. Germline V lookup: CDR1 MNHNS, CDR2 SASEGT. The CDR3 extends over 14 amino acids. Trimming removed 6 bases from V and 5 bases from J, with 13 bases in between. CDR3 amino acids: CASRIGHTTGELFF. Written as DNA, the CDR3 is TGTGCCAGCAGGATCGGACACACTACCGGGGAGCTGTTTTTT.

This clonotype has ten or more counts. The J gene is TRBJ1-2, the V gene TRBV28; D unresolved. Between the trimmed V and J ends, which lost 6 bases and 1 base, there was a span of 12 bases. Germline assignment: CDR1 MDHEN and CDR2 SYDVKM. This CDR3 has 14 amino acids. The CDR3 region has the DNA TGTGCCAGCAGCCCCCCCGGGGTTAACTATGGCTACACCTTC. Encoded protein: CASSPPGVNYGYTF.